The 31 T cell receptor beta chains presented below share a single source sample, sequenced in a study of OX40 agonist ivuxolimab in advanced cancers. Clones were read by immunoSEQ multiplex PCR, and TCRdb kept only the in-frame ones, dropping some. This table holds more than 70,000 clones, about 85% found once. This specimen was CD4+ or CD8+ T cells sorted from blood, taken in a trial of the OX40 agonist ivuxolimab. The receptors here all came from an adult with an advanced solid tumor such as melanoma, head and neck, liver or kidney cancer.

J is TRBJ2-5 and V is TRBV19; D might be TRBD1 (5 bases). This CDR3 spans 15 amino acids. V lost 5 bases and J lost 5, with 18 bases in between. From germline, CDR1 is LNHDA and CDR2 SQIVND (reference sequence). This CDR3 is CASSLQGPSGETQYF. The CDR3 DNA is TGTGCCAGTAGTTTACAAGGTCCTTCAGGGGAGACCCAGTACTTC.

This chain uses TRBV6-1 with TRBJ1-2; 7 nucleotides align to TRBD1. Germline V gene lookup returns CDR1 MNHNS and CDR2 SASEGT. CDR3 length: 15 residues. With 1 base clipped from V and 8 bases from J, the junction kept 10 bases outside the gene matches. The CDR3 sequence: CASSEDGGTAKGYTF. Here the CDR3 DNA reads TGTGCCAGCAGTGAAGACGGGGGGACAGCGAAGGGCTACACCTTC.

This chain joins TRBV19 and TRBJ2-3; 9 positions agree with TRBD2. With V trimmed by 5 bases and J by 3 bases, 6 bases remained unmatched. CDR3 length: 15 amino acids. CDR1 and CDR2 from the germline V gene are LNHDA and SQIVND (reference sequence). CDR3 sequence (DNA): TGTGCCAGTAGTTTCTTAGCGGGAGTGACAGATACGCAGTATTTT. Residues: CASSFLAGVTDTQYF.

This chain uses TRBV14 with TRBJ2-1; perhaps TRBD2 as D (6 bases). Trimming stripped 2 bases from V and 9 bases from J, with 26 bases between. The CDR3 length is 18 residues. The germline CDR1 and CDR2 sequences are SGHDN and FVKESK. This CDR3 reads CASSQPTFGLGMEGEQFF. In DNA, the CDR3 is TGTGCCAGCAGCCAACCGACCTTCGGTTTGGGGATGGAGGGTGAGCAGTTCTTC.

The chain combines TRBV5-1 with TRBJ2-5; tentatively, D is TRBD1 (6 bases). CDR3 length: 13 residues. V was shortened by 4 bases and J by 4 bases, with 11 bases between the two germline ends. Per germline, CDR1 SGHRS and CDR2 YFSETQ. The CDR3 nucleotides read TGCGCCAGCAGCCAGGGGTTTGGAGAGACCCAGTACTTC. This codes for CASSQGFGETQYF.

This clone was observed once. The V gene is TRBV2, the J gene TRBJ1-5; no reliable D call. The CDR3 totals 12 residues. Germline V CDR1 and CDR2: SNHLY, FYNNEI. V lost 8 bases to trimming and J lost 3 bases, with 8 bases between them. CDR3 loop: CASSASNQPQHF. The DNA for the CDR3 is TGTGCCAGCTCGGCTTCCAATCAGCCCCAGCATTTT.

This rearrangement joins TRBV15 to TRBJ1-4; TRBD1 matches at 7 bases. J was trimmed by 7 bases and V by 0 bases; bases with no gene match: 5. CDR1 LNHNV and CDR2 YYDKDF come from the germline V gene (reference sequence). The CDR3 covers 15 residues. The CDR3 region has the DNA TGTGCCACCAGCAGAGATGGGCAGGGGGGTGAAAAACTGTTTTTT. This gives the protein CATSRDGQGGEKLFF.

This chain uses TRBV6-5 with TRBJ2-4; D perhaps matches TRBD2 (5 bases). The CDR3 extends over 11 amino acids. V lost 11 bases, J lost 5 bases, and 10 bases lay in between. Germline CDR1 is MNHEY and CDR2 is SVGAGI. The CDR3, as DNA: TGTGCCTCACACGGGGAAAACATTCAGTACTTC. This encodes CASHGENIQYF.

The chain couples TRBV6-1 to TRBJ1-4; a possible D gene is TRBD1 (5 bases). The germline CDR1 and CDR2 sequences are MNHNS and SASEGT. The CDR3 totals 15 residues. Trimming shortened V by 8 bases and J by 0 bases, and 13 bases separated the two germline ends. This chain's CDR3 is CASRISGATNEKLFF. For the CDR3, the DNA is TGTGCCAGCCGAATATCGGGGGCAACTAATGAAAAACTGTTTTTT.

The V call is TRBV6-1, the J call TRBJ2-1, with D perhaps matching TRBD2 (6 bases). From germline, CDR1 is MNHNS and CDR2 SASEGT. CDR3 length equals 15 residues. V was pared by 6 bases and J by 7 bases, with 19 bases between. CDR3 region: CASRPIGTLSNEQFF. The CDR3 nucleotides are TGTGCCAGCAGGCCGATCGGGACTCTGAGTAATGAGCAGTTCTTC.

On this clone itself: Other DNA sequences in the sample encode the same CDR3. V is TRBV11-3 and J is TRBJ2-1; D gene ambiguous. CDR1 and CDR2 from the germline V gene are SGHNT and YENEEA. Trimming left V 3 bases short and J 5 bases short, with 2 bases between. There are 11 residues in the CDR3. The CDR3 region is CASSLDNEQFF. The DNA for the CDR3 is TGTGCCAGCAGCTTGGACAATGAGCAGTTCTTC.

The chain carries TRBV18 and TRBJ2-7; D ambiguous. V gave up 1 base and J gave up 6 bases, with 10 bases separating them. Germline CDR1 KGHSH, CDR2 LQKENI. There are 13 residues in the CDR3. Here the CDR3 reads CASSPLGPGEQYF. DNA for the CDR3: TGTGCCAGCTCACCACTTGGGCCAGGCGAGCAGTACTTC.

CDR3 protein: CASSLTGGGYGYTF. The CDR3 DNA sequence: TGTGCCAGCAGTCTGACAGGGGGAGGCTATGGCTACACCTTC. This rearrangement joins TRBV6-5 to TRBJ1-2, with 9 nucleotides matching TRBD1. CDR1 is MNHEY and CDR2 is SVGAGI in the germline V gene. The CDR3 totals 14 residues. With 5 bases clipped from V and 4 bases from J, the junction kept 5 bases outside the gene matches.

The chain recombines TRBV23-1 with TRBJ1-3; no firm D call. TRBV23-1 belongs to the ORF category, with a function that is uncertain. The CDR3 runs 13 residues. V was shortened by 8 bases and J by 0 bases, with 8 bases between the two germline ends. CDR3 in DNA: TGCGCCAGCCCCCCCCACTCTGGAAACACCATATATTTT. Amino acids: CASPPHSGNTIYF.

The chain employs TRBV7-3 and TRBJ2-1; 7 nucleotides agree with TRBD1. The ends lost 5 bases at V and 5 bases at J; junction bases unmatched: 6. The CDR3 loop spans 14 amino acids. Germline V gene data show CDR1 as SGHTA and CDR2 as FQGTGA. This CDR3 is CASSPQTGDNEQFF. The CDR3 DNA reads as TGTGCCAGCAGCCCACAAACAGGGGACAATGAGCAGTTCTTC.

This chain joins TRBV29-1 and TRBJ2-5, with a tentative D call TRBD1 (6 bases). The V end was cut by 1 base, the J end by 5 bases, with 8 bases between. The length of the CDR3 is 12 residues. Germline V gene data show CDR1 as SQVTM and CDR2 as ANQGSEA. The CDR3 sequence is CSVEGTGETQYF. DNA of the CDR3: TGCAGCGTTGAAGGAACAGGGGAGACCCAGTACTTC.

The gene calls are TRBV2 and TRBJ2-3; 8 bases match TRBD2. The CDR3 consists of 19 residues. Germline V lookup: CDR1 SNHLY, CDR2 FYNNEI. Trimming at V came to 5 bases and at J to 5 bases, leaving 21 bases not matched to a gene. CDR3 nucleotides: TGTGCCAGCAGTTCCCCACGGGGGGGGTGGTGGGAGGTCAGAGATACGCAGTATTTT. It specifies CASSSPRGGWWEVRDTQYF. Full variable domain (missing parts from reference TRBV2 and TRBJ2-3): EPEVTQTPSHQVTQMGQEVILRCVPISNHLYFYWYRQILGQKVEFLVSFYNNEISEKSEIFDDQFSVERPDGSNFTLKIRSTKLEDSAMYFCASSSPRGGWWEVRDTQYFGPGTRLTVL.

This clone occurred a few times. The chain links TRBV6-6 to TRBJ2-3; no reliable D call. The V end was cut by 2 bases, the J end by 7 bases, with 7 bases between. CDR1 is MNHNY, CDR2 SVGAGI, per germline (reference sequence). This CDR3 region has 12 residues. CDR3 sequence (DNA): TGTGCCAGCAGTTACACGTCGAATACGCAGTATTTT. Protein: CASSYTSNTQYF.

CDR3 region: CSVELDRSTDTQYF. DNA for the CDR3: TGCAGCGTTGAATTGGACAGGTCCACAGATACGCAGTATTTT. J is TRBJ2-3 and V is TRBV29-1; 7 bases line up with TRBD1. There are 14 residues in the CDR3. Germline CDR1 and CDR2: SQVTM and ANQGSEA. V lost 2 bases to trimming and J lost 2 bases; unmatched junction nucleotides: 4.

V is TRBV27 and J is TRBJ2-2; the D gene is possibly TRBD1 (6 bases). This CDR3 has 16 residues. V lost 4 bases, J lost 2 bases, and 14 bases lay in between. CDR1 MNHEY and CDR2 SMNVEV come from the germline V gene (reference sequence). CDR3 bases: TGTGCCAGCAGTTGGGCAGCAGGGGAAAACACCGGGGAGCTGTTTTTT. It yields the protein CASSWAAGENTGELFF.

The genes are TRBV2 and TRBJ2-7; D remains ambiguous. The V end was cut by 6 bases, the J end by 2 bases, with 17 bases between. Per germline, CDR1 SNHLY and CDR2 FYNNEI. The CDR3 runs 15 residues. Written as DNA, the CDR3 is TGTGCCAGCAGAGACATTTTTGGGTCGACCTACGAGCAGTACTTC. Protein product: CASRDIFGSTYEQYF.

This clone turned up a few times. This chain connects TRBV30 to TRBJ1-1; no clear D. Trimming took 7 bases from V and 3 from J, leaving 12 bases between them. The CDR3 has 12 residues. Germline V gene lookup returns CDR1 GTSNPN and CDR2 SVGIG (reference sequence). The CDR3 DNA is TGTGCCTCCGGGGAGGCGTACACTGAAGCTTTCTTT. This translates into CASGEAYTEAFF. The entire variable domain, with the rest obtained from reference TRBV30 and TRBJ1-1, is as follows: SQTIHQWPATLVQPVGSPLSLECTVEGTSNPNLYWYRQAAGRGLQLLFYSVGIGQISSEVPQNLSASRPQDRQFILSSKKLLLSDSGFYLCASGEAYTEAFFGQGTRLTVV.

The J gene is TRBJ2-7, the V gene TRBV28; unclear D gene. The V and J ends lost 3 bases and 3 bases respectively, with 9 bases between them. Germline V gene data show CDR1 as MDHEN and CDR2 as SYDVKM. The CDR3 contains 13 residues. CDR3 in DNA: TGTGCCAGCAGTTTTCAGGCCGTCTACGAGCAGTACTTC. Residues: CASSFQAVYEQYF.

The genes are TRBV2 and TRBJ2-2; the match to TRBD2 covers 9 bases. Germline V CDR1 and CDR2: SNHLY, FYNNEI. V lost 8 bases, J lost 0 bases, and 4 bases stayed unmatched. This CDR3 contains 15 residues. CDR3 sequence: CASGRTSANTGELFF. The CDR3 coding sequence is TGTGCCAGCGGACGGACTAGCGCGAACACCGGGGAGCTGTTTTTT.

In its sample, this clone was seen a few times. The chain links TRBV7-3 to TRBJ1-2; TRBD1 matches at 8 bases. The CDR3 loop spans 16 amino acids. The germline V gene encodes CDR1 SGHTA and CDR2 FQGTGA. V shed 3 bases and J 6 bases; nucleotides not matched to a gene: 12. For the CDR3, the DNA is TGTGCCAGCAGCTTGTTGTTTTCGGGACAGGTCGATGGCTACACCTTC. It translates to CASSLLFSGQVDGYTF.

The CDR3 here is CSATGQPNTEAFF. The DNA for the CDR3 is TGCAGCGCCACGGGACAGCCGAACACTGAAGCTTTCTTT. The V call is TRBV29-1, the J call TRBJ1-1, with 7 bases aligning to TRBD1. Trimming removed 7 bases from V and 1 base from J; junction bases left unmatched: 6. Germline-derived CDR1 and CDR2 are SQVTM and ANQGSEA. This CDR3 comprises 13 residues.

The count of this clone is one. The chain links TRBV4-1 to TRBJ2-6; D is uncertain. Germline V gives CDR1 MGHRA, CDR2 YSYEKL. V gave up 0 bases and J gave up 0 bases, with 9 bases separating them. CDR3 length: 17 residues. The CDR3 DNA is TGCGCCAGCAGCCAAGATTCGGGTAGCTCTGGGGCCAACGTCCTGACTTTC. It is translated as CASSQDSGSSGANVLTF.

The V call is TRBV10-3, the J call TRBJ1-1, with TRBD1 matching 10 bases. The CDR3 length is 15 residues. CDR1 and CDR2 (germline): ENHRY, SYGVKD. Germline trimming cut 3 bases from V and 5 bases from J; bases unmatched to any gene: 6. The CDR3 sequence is CAISDPGQGSTEAFF. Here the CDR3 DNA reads TGTGCCATCAGTGACCCGGGACAGGGGAGTACTGAAGCTTTCTTT.

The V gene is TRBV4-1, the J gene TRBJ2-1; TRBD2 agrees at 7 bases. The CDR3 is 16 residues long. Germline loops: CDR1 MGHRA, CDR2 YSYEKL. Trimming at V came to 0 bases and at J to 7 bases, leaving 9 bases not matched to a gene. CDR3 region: CASSQDLGEGWNEQFF. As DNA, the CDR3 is TGCGCCAGCAGCCAAGATCTGGGGGAGGGGTGGAATGAGCAGTTCTTC.

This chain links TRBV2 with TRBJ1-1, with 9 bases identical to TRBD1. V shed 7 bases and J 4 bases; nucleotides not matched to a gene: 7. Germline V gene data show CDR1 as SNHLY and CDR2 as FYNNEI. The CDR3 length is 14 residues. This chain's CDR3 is CASIVPGQGTEAFF. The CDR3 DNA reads TGTGCCAGCATCGTCCCGGGACAGGGCACTGAAGCTTTCTTT.

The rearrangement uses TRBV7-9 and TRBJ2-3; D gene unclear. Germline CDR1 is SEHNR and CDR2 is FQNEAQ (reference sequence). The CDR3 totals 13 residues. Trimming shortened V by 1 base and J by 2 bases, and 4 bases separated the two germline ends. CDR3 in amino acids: CASSLVNTDTQYF. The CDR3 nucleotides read TGTGCCAGCAGCTTAGTCAACACAGATACGCAGTATTTT.